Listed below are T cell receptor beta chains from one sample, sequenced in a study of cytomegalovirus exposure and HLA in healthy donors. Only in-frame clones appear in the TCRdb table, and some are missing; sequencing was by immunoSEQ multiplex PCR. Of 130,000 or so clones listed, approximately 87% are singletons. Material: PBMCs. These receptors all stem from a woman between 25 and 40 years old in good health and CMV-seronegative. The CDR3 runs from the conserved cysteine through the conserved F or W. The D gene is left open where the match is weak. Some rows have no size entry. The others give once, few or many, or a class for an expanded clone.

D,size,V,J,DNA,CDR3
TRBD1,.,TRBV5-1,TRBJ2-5,TGCGCCAGCAGCTTGCCAGGGACAGCCCAAGAGACCCAGTACTTC,CASSLPGTAQETQYF
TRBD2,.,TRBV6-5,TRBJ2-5,TGTGCCAGCAGCCTCATAGCGGGAGAGGGGAGGACCCAGTACTTC,CASSLIAGEGRTQYF
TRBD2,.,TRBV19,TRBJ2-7,TGTGCCAGTAGTACCCCTCATAGCGGGAGTAGCGGCGAGCAGTACTTC,CASSTPHSGSSGEQYF
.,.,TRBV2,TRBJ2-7,TGTGCCAGACGCGGGACAGACTCCTACGAGCAGTACTTC,CARRGTDSYEQYF
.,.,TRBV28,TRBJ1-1,TGTGCCAGCAGTTTGAGCGGGGGTTGGGACACTGAAGCTTTCTTT,CASSLSGGWDTEAFF
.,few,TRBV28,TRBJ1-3,TGTGCCAGCAGTTTACCCAGGTCGGGAAACACCATATATTTT,CASSLPRSGNTIYF
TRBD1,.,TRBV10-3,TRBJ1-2,TGTGCCATCAGTGAGACAGGGGGCCCGCGCTATGGCTACACCTTC,CAISETGGPRYGYTF
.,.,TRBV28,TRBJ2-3,TGTGCCAGCAGTTTAGGCGCTAGCGAGACAGATACGCAGTATTTT,CASSLGASETDTQYF
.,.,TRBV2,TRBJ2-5,TGTGCCAGCAGTGAAAGAGTGGGCGGGGAGACCCAGTACTTC,CASSERVGGETQYF
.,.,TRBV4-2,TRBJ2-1,TGTGCCAGCAGCCAAGACAGCGGGCGCCCCTACAATGAGCAGTTCTTC,CASSQDSGRPYNEQFF
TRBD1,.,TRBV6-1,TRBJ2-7,TGTGCCAGCAGTGAAGGGCGGACAGGGGACCCCTACGAGCAGTACTTC,CASSEGRTGDPYEQYF
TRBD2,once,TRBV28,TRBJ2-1,TGTGCCAGCAGTCTCCCCCGGAGTAGCGGGAGGGGCTCCTACAATGAGCAGTTCTTC,CASSLPRSSGRGSYNEQFF
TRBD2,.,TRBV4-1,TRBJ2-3,TGCGCCAGCAGCCCATTAGCGGGGGGGAGCACAGATACGCAGTATTTT,CASSPLAGGSTDTQYF
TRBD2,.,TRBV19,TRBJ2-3,TGTGCCAGTAGGGAGATAGCGGGAGATTTAGATACGCAGTATTTT,CASREIAGDLDTQYF
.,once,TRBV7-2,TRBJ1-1,TGTGCCAGCAGCCGTATCACCTCGGACACTGAAGCTTTCTTT,CASSRITSDTEAFF
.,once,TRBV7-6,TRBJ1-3,TGTGCCAGCAGCTTGGACAGTAACTCTGGAAACACCATATATTTT,CASSLDSNSGNTIYF
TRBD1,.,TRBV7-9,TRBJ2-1,TGTGCCAGCAGCTCGGGACAGGGGAAGTACAATGAGCAGTTCTTC,CASSSGQGKYNEQFF
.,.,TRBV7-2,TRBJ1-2,TGTGCCAGCAGCTTATTTTTATTACAGACGAACTATGGCTACACCTTC,CASSLFLLQTNYGYTF
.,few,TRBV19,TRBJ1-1,TGTGCCAGTAGTATACGGGTCACTGAAGCTTTCTTT,CASSIRVTEAFF
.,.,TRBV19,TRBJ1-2,TGTGCCAGTAAAGTCCCCTCAGGAAACTATGGCTACACCTTC,CASKVPSGNYGYTF
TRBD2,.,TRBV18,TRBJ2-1,TGTGCCAGCTCACCCGCCGGGACTAGCGGGTTCAATGAGCAGTTCTTC,CASSPAGTSGFNEQFF
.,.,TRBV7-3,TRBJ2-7,TGTGCCAGCAGCCTCACAGGGATAGGGACCGAGCAGTACTTC,CASSLTGIGTEQYF
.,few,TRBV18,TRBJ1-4,TGTGCCAGCTCACCTCTCCAGGACAGTGAAAAACTGTTTTTT,CASSPLQDSEKLFF
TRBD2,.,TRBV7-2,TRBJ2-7,TGTGCCAGCAGCTCATATGGGGGGGGGAGCGGAGACTCCTACGAGCAGTACTTC,CASSSYGGGSGDSYEQYF
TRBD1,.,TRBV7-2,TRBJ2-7,TGTGCCAGCAGCTTAGCTCCACCGGGACAGGGGGCAGGGGAGCGGTACGAGCAGTACTTC,CASSLAPPGQGAGERYEQYF
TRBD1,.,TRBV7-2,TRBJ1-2,TGTGCCAGCATCCCCCCGGGGACAGGGTCTGCCGGGGGCTACACCTTC,CASIPPGTGSAGGYTF
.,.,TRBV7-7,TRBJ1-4,TGTGCCAGCAGCTTGCGGGGGGGGGAACCACTGTTTTTT,CASSLRGGEPLFF
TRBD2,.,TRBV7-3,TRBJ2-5,TGTGCCAGCAGCTTAGCGGGGGGGGAGACCCAGTACTTC,CASSLAGGETQYF
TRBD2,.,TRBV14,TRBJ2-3,TGTGCCAGCAGCCAAGTTGGTGGGACTAGCGGCACAGATACGCAGTATTTT,CASSQVGGTSGTDTQYF
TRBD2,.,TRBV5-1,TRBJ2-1,TGCGCCAGCAGCCGGGGACTAGCTGGTTACAATGAGCAGTTCTTC,CASSRGLAGYNEQFF
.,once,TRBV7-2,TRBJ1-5,TGTGCCAGCAGCCCAACCCAGGGAAATCAGCCCCAGCATTTT,CASSPTQGNQPQHF
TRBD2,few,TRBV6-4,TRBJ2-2,TGTGCCAGCAGTATGACTAGCGGGGACACCGGGGAGCTGTTTTTT,CASSMTSGDTGELFF
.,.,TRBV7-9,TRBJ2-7,TGTGCCAGCAGCGCCGGTGAGGAGCAGTACTTC,CASSAGEEQYF
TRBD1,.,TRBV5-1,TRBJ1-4,TGCGCCAGCAGCTTCTCACAGGGGGCAAGAAAGACTAATGAAAAACTGTTTTTT,CASSFSQGARKTNEKLFF
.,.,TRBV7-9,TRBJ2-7,TGTGCCAGCAGCTTAGTCCCCTCGATTGACACTCCCTACGAGCAGTACTTC,CASSLVPSIDTPYEQYF
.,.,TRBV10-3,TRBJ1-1,TGTGCCATCAGTGAGTCGAACGGGGGTGGGGACACTGAAGCTTTCTTT,CAISESNGGGDTEAFF
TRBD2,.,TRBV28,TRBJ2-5,TGTGCCAGCAGTTTATGGGGGGAGGGGGAGACCCAGTACTTC,CASSLWGEGETQYF
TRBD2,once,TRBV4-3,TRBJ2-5,TGCGCCAGCAGCCCGACTAGCGGGAGAAGTGAGCAGTACTTC,CASSPTSGRSEQYF
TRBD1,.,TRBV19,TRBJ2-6,TGTGCCAGTAGTACCACAGGGGCCGGCTCTGGGGCCAACGTCCTGACTTTC,CASSTTGAGSGANVLTF
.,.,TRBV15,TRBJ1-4,TGTGCCACCAGCAGAGTACTGTACCAGGGTGTTGAAAAACTGTTTTTT,CATSRVLYQGVEKLFF
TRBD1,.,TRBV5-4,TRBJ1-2,TGTGCCAGCAGCTTGAGGGGACAGGGCAACTATGGCTACACCTTC,CASSLRGQGNYGYTF
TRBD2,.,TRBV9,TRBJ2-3,TGTGCCAGCAGCGTAGGAAGCGGGACGGTTCAGGGAGATACGCAGTATTTT,CASSVGSGTVQGDTQYF
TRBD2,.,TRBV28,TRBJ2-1,TGTGCCAGCAAGAGATGGACTAGCGGGGTTCGTGAGCAGTTCTTC,CASKRWTSGVREQFF
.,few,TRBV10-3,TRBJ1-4,TGTGCCAGCCAAGGGCAGGGCTACGAAAAACTGTTTTTT,CASQGQGYEKLFF
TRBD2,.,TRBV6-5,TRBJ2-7,TGTGCCAGTCGAAAAGGACTAGCTCTCTACGAGCAGTACTTC,CASRKGLALYEQYF
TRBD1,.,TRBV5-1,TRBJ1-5,TGCGCCAGCAGCTCTGGGACAGAGAATCAGCCCCAGCATTTT,CASSSGTENQPQHF
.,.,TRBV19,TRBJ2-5,TGTGCCAGCGGAACAGGGTTGGAGACCCAGTACTTC,CASGTGLETQYF
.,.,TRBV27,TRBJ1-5,TGTGCCAGCAGTTTATTTGGGGGGGATCAGCCCCAGCATTTT,CASSLFGGDQPQHF
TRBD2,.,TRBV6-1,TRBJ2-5,TGTGCCAGCAGTGAAAGTAGCGGGGGGGGAGAGACCCAGTACTTC,CASSESSGGGETQYF
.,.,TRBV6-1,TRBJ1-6,TGTGCCAGCAGCCGAGGGGGTTCTCATAATTCACCCCTCCACTTT,CASSRGGSHNSPLHF
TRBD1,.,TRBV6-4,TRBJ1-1,TGTGCCAGCAGTGAGTCGGCAGGGGGTCCGAACACTGAAGCTTTCTTT,CASSESAGGPNTEAFF
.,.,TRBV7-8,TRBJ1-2,TGTGCCAGCAGCTTGGGCAACGGATACTATGGCTACACCTTC,CASSLGNGYYGYTF
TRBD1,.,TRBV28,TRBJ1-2,TGTGCCAGCAGTGACCACAGGGGTGCTAACTATGGCTACACCTTC,CASSDHRGANYGYTF